This TCR beta chain emerged from a study of patients and donors after allogeneic stem cell transplantation. TCRdb itself ran the RT-PCR reads through MiXCR, one entry per CDR3 protein. The repertoire has about 200,000 distinct CDR3 sequences, around 41% of them found once; the top ten carry about 35%. Germline lookup yields CDR1 LGHNA and CDR2 YSLEER. This CDR3 spans 15 amino acids. V was pared by 0 bases and J by 9 bases, with 9 bases of the junction left unmatched. This clonotype was counted a few times. Sequencing was done on a sample of blood, either unsorted or a sorted T cell fraction (not recorded which). The receptor comes from a human donor who was either an allogeneic HSCT recipient or a stem cell or donor lymphocyte infusion donor (not recorded which). It is not recorded whose cells these are; they may come from a transplant donor. The chain combines TRBV4-3 with TRBJ1-2; TRBD1 agrees at 8 bases. CDR3 amino acids: CASSQDPGTGESYTF. The CDR3, as DNA: TGCGCCAGCAGCCAAGATCCCGGGACAGGAGAGAGCTACACCTTC.